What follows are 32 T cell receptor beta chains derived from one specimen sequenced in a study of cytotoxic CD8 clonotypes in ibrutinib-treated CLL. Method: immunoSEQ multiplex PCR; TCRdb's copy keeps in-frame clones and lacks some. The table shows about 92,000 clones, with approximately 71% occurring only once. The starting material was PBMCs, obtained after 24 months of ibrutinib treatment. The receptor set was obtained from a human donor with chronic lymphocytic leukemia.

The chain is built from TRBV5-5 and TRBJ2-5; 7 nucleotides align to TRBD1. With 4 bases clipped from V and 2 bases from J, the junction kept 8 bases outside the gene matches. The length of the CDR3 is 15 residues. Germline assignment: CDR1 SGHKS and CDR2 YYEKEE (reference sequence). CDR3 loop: CASSTLPGQQETQYF. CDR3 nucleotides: TGTGCCAGCAGCACCCTACCGGGACAGCAAGAGACCCAGTACTTC.

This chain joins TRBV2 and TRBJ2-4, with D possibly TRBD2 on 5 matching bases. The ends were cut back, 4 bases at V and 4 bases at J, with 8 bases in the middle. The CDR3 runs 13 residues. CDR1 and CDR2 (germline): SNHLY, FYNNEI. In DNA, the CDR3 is TGTGCCAGCAGTGTAACGGGGAAAAACATTCAGTACTTC. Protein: CASSVTGKNIQYF.

The CDR3 region is CASSFGYTEAFF. CDR3 sequence (DNA): TGTGCCAGCAGCTTCGGGTACACTGAAGCTTTCTTT. The gene calls are TRBV7-9 and TRBJ1-1; no firm D call. The germline gives CDR1 SEHNR, CDR2 FQNEAQ (reference sequence). Trimming removed 3 bases from V and 3 bases from J, with 5 bases in between. The CDR3 is made up of 12 amino acids. Full variable domain (rest looked up from reference TRBV7-9 and TRBJ1-1): DTGVSQNPRHKITKRGQNVTFRCDPISEHNRLYWYRQTLGQGPEFLTYFQNEAQLEKSRLLSDRFSAERPKGSFSTLEIQRTEQGDSAMYLCASSFGYTEAFFGQGTRLTVV.

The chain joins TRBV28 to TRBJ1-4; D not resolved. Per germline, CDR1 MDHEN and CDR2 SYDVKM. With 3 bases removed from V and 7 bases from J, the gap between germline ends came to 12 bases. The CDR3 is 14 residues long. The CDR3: CASSLSQAGEKLFF. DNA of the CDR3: TGTGCCAGCAGTTTGAGTCAGGCCGGTGAAAAACTGTTTTTT.

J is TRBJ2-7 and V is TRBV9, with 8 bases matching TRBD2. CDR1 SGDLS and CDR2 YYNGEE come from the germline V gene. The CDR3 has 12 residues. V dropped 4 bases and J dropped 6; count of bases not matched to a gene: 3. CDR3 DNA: TGTGCCAGCAGCCCCGGACTAGCCGAGCAGTACTTC. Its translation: CASSPGLAEQYF.

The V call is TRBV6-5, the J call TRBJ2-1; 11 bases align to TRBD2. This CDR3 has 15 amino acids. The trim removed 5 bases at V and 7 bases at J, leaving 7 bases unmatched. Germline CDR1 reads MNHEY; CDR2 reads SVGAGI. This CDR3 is CASSNVAGGLNEQFF. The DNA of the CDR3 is TGTGCCAGCAGTAATGTAGCGGGAGGGCTGAATGAGCAGTTCTTC.

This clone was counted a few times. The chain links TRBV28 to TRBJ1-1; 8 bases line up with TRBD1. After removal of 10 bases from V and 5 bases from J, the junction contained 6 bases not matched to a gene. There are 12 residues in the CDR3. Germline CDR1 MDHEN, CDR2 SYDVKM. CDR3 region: CATRQGQTEAFF. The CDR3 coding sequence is TGTGCCACCAGACAGGGGCAAACTGAAGCTTTCTTT.

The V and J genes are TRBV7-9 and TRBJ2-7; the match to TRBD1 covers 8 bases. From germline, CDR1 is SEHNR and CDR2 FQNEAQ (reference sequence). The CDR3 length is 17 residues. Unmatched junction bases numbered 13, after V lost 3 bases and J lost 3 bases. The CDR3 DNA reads TGTGCCAGCAGCTTGCTTTACGTGGTCGACAGGGGCTACGAGCAGTACTTC. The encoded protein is CASSLLYVVDRGYEQYF.

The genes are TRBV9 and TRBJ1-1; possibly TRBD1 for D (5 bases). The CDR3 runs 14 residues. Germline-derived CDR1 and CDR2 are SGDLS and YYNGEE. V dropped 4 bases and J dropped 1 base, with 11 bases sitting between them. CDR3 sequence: CASSSGGGNTEAFF. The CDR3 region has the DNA TGTGCCAGCAGCTCGGGTGGGGGGAACACTGAAGCTTTCTTT.

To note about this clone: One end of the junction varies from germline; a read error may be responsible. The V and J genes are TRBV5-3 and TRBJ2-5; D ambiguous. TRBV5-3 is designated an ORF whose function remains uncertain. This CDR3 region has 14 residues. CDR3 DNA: TGTGCCAGCAGCTTAGGACCGTACCAAGAGACCCAGTACTTC. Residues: CASSLGPYQETQYF.

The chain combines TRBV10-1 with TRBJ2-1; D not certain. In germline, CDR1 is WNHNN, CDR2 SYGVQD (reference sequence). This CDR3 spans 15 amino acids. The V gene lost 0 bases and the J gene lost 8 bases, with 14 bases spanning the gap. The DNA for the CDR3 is TGCGCCAGCAGTGAGTCGGGCCGTATCGCCCATGAGCAGTTCTTC. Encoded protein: CASSESGRIAHEQFF.

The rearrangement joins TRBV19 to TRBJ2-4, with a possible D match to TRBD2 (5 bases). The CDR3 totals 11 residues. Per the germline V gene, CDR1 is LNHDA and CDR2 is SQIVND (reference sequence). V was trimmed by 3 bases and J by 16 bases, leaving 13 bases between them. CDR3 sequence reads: CASSMGGHPYF. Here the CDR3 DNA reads TGTGCCAGTAGTATGGGCGGGCACCCCTACTTC.

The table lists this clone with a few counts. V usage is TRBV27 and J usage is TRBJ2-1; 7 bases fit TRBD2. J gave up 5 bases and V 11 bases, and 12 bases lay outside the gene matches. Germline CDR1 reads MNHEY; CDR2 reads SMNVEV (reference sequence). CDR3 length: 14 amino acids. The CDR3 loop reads CAASWSSGHNEQFF. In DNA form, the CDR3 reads TGTGCCGCATCGTGGTCTAGCGGTCACAATGAGCAGTTCTTC.

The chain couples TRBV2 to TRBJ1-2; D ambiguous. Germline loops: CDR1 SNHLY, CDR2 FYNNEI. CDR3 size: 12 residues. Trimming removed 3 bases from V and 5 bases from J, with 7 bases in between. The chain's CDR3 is CASSEEGYGYTF. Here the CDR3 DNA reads TGTGCCAGCAGTGAGGAAGGGTATGGCTACACCTTC.

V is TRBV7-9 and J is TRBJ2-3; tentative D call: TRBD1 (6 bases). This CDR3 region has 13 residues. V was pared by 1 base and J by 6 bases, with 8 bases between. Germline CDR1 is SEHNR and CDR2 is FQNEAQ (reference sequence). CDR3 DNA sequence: TGTGCCAGCAGCTTAGGAACAGGGGATACGCAGTATTTT. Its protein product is CASSLGTGDTQYF.

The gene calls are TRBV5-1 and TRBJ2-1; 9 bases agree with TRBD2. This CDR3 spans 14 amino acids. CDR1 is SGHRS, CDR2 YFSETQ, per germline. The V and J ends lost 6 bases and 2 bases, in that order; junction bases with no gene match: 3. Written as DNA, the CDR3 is TGCGCCAGCAAGCAGCGGGAGGCCTACAATGAGCAGTTCTTC. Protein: CASKQREAYNEQFF.

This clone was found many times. In DNA, the CDR3 is TGTGCCAGCAGCCCTAGGACTAGCGACGAGCAGTACTTC. Amino acid sequence: CASSPRTSDEQYF. V is TRBV7-9 and J is TRBJ2-7; 9 bases match TRBD2. The CDR3 extends over 13 amino acids. V shed 5 bases, J shed 5 bases, and the junction held 4 bases outside the gene matches. Germline-derived CDR1 and CDR2 are SEHNR and FQNEAQ (reference sequence).

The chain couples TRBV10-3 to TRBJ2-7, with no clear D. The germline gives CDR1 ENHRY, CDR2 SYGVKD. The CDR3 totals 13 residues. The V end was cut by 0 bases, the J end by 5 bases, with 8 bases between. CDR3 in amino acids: CAISESENHEQYF. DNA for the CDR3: TGTGCCATCAGTGAGTCGGAGAACCACGAGCAGTACTTC.

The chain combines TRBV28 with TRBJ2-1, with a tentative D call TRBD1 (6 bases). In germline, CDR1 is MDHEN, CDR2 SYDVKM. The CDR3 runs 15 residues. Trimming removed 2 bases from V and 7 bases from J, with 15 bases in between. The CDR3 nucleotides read TGTGCCAGCAGTTTAGGGGGCGCGCGGTCGAATGAGCAGTTCTTC. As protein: CASSLGGARSNEQFF.

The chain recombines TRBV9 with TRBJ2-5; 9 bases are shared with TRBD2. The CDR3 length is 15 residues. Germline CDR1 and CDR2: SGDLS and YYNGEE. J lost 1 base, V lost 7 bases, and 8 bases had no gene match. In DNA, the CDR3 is TGTGCCAGCTCCCCCGCGGGGGGGCTCCAAGAGACCCAGTACTTC. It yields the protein CASSPAGGLQETQYF.

The CDR3 sequence: CSGGTNTEAFF. DNA of the CDR3: TGTTCTGGGGGAACGAACACTGAAGCTTTCTTT. The V call is TRBV30, the J call TRBJ1-1; tentatively, D is TRBD1 (5 bases). CDR3 length: 11 amino acids. The germline gives CDR1 GTSNPN, CDR2 SVGIG (reference sequence).

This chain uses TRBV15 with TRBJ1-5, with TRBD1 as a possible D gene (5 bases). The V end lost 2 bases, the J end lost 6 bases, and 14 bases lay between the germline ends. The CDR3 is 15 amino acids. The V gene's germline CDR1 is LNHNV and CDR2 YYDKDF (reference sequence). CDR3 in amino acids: CATSRMGGDGQPQHF. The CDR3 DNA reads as TGTGCCACCAGCAGAATGGGGGGAGACGGTCAGCCCCAGCATTTT.

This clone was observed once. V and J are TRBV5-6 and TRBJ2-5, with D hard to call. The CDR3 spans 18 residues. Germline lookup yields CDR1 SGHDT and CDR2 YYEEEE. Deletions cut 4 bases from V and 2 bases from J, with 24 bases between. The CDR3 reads CASSLTEVLTLFQETQYF. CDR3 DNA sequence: TGTGCCAGCAGCCTTACCGAGGTTTTGACCCTTTTTCAAGAGACCCAGTACTTC.

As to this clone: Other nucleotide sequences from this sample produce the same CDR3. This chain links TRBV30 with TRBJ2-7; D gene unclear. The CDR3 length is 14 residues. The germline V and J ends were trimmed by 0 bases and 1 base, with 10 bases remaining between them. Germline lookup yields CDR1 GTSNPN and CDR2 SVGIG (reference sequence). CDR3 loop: CAWSVPPGSYEQYF. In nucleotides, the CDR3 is TGTGCCTGGAGTGTACCTCCCGGGTCCTACGAGCAGTACTTC.

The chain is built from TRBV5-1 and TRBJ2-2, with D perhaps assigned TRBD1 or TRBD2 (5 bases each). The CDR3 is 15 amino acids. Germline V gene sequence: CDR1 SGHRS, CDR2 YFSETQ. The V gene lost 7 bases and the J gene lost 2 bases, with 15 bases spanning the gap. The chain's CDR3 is CASETSGGNTGELFF. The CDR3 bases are TGCGCCAGCGAAACTAGTGGGGGTAACACCGGGGAGCTGTTTTTT.

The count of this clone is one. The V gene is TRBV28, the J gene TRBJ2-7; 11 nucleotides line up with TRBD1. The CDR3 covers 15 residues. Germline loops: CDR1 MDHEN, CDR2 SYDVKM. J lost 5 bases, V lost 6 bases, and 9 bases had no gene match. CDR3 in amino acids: CASSQGTGGRDEQYF. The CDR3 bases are TGTGCCAGCAGCCAGGGGACAGGGGGACGCGACGAGCAGTACTTC.

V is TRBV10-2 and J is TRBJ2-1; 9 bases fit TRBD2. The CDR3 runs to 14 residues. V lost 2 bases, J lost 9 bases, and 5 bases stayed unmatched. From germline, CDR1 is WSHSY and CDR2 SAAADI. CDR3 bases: TGCGCCAGCAGTGAGGGGTTAGCGGGAGTTGAGCAGTTCTTC. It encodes CASSEGLAGVEQFF.

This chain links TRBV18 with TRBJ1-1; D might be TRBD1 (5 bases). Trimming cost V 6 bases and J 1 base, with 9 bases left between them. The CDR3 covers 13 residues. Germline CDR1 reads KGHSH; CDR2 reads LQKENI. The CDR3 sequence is CASSRTGNTEAFF. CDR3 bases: TGTGCCAGCTCGCGTACAGGGAACACTGAAGCTTTCTTT.

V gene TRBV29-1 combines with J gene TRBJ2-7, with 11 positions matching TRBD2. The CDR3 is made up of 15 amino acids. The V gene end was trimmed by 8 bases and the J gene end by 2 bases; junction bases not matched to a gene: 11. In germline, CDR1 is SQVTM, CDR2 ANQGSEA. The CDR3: CSTTGTSGTTYEQYF. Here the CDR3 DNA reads TGCAGCACAACCGGGACTAGCGGAACCACCTACGAGCAGTACTTC.

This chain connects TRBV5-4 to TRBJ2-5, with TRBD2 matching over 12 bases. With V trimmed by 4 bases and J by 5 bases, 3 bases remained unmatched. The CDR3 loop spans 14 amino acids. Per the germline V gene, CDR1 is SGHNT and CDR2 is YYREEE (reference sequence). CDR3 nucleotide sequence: TGTGCCAGCAGCATCACTAGCGGGGGGGAGACCCAGTACTTC. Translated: CASSITSGGETQYF.

The CDR3 coding sequence is TGTGCCAGCAAGGCCAGCTCCTACAATGAGCAGTTCTTC. This codes for CASKASSYNEQFF. The rearrangement links TRBV2 to TRBJ2-1; no clear D. Germline CDR1 is SNHLY and CDR2 is FYNNEI. The V end lost 7 bases, the J end lost 0 bases, and 7 bases lay between the germline ends. The CDR3 length is 13 residues.

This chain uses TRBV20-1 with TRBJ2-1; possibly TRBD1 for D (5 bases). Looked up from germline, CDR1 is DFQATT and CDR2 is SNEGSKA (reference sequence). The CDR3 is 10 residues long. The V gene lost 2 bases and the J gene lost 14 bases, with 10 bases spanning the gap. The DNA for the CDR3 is TGCAGTGCTAGAAGGGGCCGAGAGTTCTTC. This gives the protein CSARRGREFF.